The present T cell receptor beta chain was sequenced within a study of CD8+ T cells in alopecia areata. RNA was isolated and reverse transcribed to cDNA, the sequencing template. The data were produced by immunoSEQ multiplex PCR, yet TCRdb's version contains in-frame clones alone and is incomplete. Of approximately 110,000 clones listed, roughly three fifths are singletons. Regarding this clone: What it binds is unknown.

Study results and caveats: Sequencing of scalp samples also includes resident alphabeta T cells from normal skin.

Treatment of the sample: oral pan-JAK inhibitor, 5-10 mg twice daily. This CDR3 contains 14 residues. Germline V gene data show CDR1 as MGHDK and CDR2 as SYGVNS. V lost 4 bases, J lost 7 bases, and 16 bases lay in between. The source of this sequence is a human donor with alopecia areata. The sample consisted of CD4+ T cells sorted from blood, taken at week 24, from a patient treated with tofacitinib. The rearrangement links TRBV25-1 to TRBJ1-2, with D possibly TRBD1 on 5 matching bases. As DNA, the CDR3 is TGTGCCAGCAGTGCGGCGGGGCTGGGTAGTGGCTACACCTTC. Its translation is CASSAAGLGSGYTF.